Listed below are T cell receptor beta chains from one sample, sequenced in a study of T cell responses to AZD1222 COVID-19 vaccine. TCRdb keeps only in-frame clones here, not all; method: immunoSEQ multiplex PCR. This table holds 130,000 or so clones, 65% to 90% found once. This sample comprised peripheral blood, obtained 28 days after the second AZD1222 dose. The receptors originated from an adult who received the AZD1222 COVID-19 vaccine. The CDR3 runs from the conserved cysteine through the conserved F or W. The D gene is left open where the match is weak. The listing skips clone size in some rows; elsewhere it reads once, few, many or a size class.

>-|TRBJ1-2|TRBD1|TRBV6-5
CASRLDREGTYGYTF
TGTGCCAGCAGATTGGACAGGGAAGGGACCTATGGCTACACCTTC
>-|TRBJ1-2|-|TRBV9
CASSRGESRYGYTF
TGTGCCAGCAGCAGGGGGGAGAGCCGGTATGGCTACACCTTC
>-|TRBJ2-7|-|TRBV11-3
CASSFSASYEQYF
TGTGCCAGCAGCTTTTCCGCTTCCTACGAGCAGTACTTC
>-|TRBJ2-7|-|TRBV6-6
CASTWGTYEQYF
TGTGCCAGCACCTGGGGGACCTACGAGCAGTACTTC
>-|TRBJ2-5|-|TRBV18
CASSPRQELYQETQYF
TGTGCCAGCTCACCCAGACAGGAATTGTACCAAGAGACCCAGTACTTC
>-|TRBJ2-7|TRBD1|TRBV18
CASSPPFGDRGLLGEQYF
TGTGCCAGCTCACCACCCTTCGGGGACAGGGGTCTCCTGGGCGAGCAGTACTTC
>once|TRBJ1-2|TRBD1|TRBV4-1
CASSRDRDSYGYTF
TGCGCCAGCAGCCGAGACCGGGACAGCTATGGCTACACCTTC
>-|TRBJ2-7|TRBD2|TRBV7-2
CASSPKAGEAYEQYF
TGTGCCAGCAGCCCGAAAGCGGGGGAGGCCTACGAGCAGTACTTC
>-|TRBJ2-7|TRBD2|TRBV6-5
CASSYSSGGYYEQYF
TGTGCCAGCAGTTATTCTAGCGGGGGTTACTACGAGCAGTACTTC
>-|TRBJ2-3|TRBD1|TRBV24-1
CATTPTGVENTQYF
TGTGCCACCACCCCGACAGGGGTTGAAAATACGCAGTATTTT
>-|TRBJ1-1|-|TRBV7-9
CASSFRGNTEAFF
TGTGCCAGCAGCTTCAGGGGGAACACTGAAGCTTTCTTT
>-|TRBJ1-1|TRBD1|TRBV15
CATSRDLRGQGPRVTEAFF
TGTGCCACCAGCAGAGATTTGCGTGGACAGGGACCAAGGGTCACTGAAGCTTTCTTT
>-|TRBJ1-1|-|TRBV30
CAWSVRGNTEAFF
TGTGCCTGGAGTGTACGGGGGAACACTGAAGCTTTCTTT
>-|TRBJ1-2|TRBD1|TRBV2
CASTPDRVVGYTF
TGTGCCAGCACCCCGGACAGGGTTGTTGGCTACACCTTC
>once|TRBJ1-6|-|TRBV19
CASVRDTNSPLHF
TGTGCCAGTGTCCGGGACACCAATTCACCCCTCCACTTT
>-|TRBJ1-4|-|TRBV28
CASMEGPVNEKLFF
TGTGCCAGCATGGAAGGGCCGGTTAATGAAAAACTGTTTTTT
>once|TRBJ1-2|-|TRBV12-3/TRBV12-4
CASSLGEVNGYTF
TGTGCCAGCAGTTTAGGGGAAGTGAATGGCTACACCTTC
>-|TRBJ2-3|TRBD1|TRBV2
CATGTGLGDTQYF
TGTGCCACCGGGACAGGGTTAGGAGATACGCAGTATTTT
>-|TRBJ2-3|-|TRBV18
CASSPPGGSTDTQYF
TGTGCCAGCTCACCACCGGGAGGCAGCACAGATACGCAGTATTTT
>-|TRBJ2-5|-|TRBV11-2
CASRSRTFSQETQYF
TGTGCCAGCAGGTCCCGGACATTTTCCCAAGAGACCCAGTACTTC
>-|TRBJ1-5|-|TRBV27
CASSSDSNQPQHF
TGTGCCAGCAGTTCCGATAGCAATCAGCCCCAGCATTTT
>once|TRBJ1-4|TRBD1|TRBV19
CASSSTQPGQIEKLFF
TGTGCCAGTAGTTCTACACAACCGGGACAGATAGAAAAACTGTTTTTT
>-|TRBJ1-1|TRBD1|TRBV19
CASSIGDRVGTEAFF
TGTGCCAGTAGTATAGGGGACAGGGTTGGCACTGAAGCTTTCTTT
>-|TRBJ1-2|-|TRBV27
CASTPGGFGYGYTF
TGTGCCAGCACCCCCGGCGGATTCGGCTATGGCTACACCTTC
>few|TRBJ1-1|-|TRBV29-1
CSVETQNTEAFF
TGCAGCGTTGAGACACAGAACACTGAAGCTTTCTTT
>-|TRBJ2-3|TRBD2|TRBV9
CASSGRWGLADTQYF
TGTGCCAGCAGCGGCCGGTGGGGACTAGCGGATACGCAGTATTTT
>-|TRBJ2-3|-|TRBV27
CASSSFPTGDTQYF
TGTGCCAGCAGTTCCTTCCCGACGGGAGATACGCAGTATTTT
>-|TRBJ2-3|-|TRBV14
CASSQDSRERPYF
TGTGCCAGCAGCCAAGATTCCCGGGAGCGGCCCTATTTT
>few|TRBJ2-3|TRBD2|TRBV2
CASSANSGGPDTQYF
TGTGCCAGCAGTGCAAATAGCGGGGGTCCAGATACGCAGTATTTT
>-|TRBJ1-1|-|TRBV10-3
CAISEQGNTEAFF
TGTGCCATCAGTGAACAGGGGAACACTGAAGCTTTCTTT
>-|TRBJ1-1|-|TRBV12-5
CASGLLGRNTEAFF
TGTGCTAGTGGTCTTTTGGGAAGGAACACTGAAGCTTTCTTT
>-|TRBJ1-4|TRBD1|TRBV11-2
CASSLSRGNEKLFF
TGTGCCAGCAGCTTAAGCAGGGGGAATGAAAAACTGTTTTTT
>-|TRBJ2-1|-|TRBV3-1/TRBV3-2
CAASGGGRNEQFF
TGTGCCGCTAGCGGAGGGGGGCGCAATGAGCAGTTCTTC
>few|TRBJ2-1|TRBD2|TRBV2
CASSSPGGAGYLQFF
TGTGCCAGCAGCTCTCCGGGAGGAGCGGGGTACTTGCAGTTCTTC
>once|TRBJ2-7|-|TRBV12-3/TRBV12-4
CASSPNYEQYF
TGTGCCAGCAGTCCTAACTACGAGCAGTACTTC
>-|TRBJ1-2|-|TRBV7-9
CASSLESNGYTF
TGTGCCAGCAGCTTAGAATCTAATGGCTACACCTTC
>few|TRBJ2-7|-|TRBV28
CASSLVGTGPYEQYF
TGTGCCAGCAGTTTAGTTGGTACAGGACCCTACGAGCAGTACTTC
>-|TRBJ1-1|-|TRBV6-5
CASTVRGGTEAFF
TGTGCCAGCACTGTTCGGGGGGGCACTGAAGCTTTCTTT